A few counts support the clone carrying this T cell receptor beta chain. This sample was taken from a study of patients and donors after allogeneic stem cell transplantation. This CDR3 contains 13 residues. Germline values: CDR1 MGHDK, CDR2 SYGVNS. The V and J ends lost 5 bases and 1 base respectively, with 8 bases between them. One entry per CDR3 protein results from TCRdb running MiXCR on the RT-PCR reads. The data contain roughly 880,000 distinct CDR3 sequences, about a sixth of them seen just once; the ten biggest clones take up 6%. This TCR was sampled from a human donor who was either an allogeneic HSCT recipient or a stem cell or donor lymphocyte infusion donor (not recorded which). It is not recorded whose cells these are; they may come from a transplant donor. The chain combines TRBV25-1 with TRBJ1-2; D is uncertain. The sequenced material came from blood, either unsorted or a sorted T cell fraction (not recorded which). CDR3 residues: CASSPVVNYGYTF. CDR3 in DNA: TGTGCCAGCAGTCCCGTGGTTAACTATGGCTACACCTTC.